This T cell receptor (beta chain) comes out of a study of cytomegalovirus exposure and HLA in healthy donors. It was with 60 Vbeta and 13 Jbeta primers that the PCR ran. The table came from immunoSEQ multiplex PCR; TCRdb's copy has only in-frame clones and leaves some out. The profile shows approximately 130,000 clones, around 86% of them singletons. Germline V gives CDR1 SNHLY, CDR2 FYNNEI. The CDR3 runs to 14 residues. V lost 6 bases and J 8 bases, leaving 16 bases between the germline ends. J is TRBJ1-4 and V is TRBV2, with D maybe TRBD1 (5 bases). Specimen: PBMCs. The TCR originated in a man aged 18 to 29 in good health and CMV-seronegative. The CDR3 DNA is TGTGCCAGCAGCGACTTTGCAGCAGGGGAAAAACTGTTTTTT. Translated, it gives CASSDFAAGEKLFF. Full variable domain (missing parts from reference TRBV2 and TRBJ1-4): EPEVTQTPSHQVTQMGQEVILRCVPISNHLYFYWYRQILGQKVEFLVSFYNNEISEKSEIFDDQFSVERPDGSNFTLKIRSTKLEDSAMYFCASSDFAAGEKLFFGSGTQLSVL.